These 15 T cell receptor beta chains share one sample of origin, sequenced in a study of blood T cells in healthy people across ages. PCR was performed a second time for about 7 to 11 cycles using a sample-barcoded 5' primer and a J-beta primer mix. TCRdb used MiXCR to reprocess the 5' RACE reads, holding one entry per CDR3 protein. In the table there are around 780,000 distinct CDR3 sequences, roughly 25% of which are singletons. This sample also belongs to another study, concerning T cells of mothers and their children.

Sequenced material: blood. The receptors shown here come from a boy younger than 18 in good health.

The gene calls are TRBV7-9 and TRBJ1-6; D is uncertain. V lost 1 base and J lost 7, with 8 bases in between. Per germline, CDR1 SEHNR and CDR2 FQNEAQ (reference sequence). This CDR3 region has 14 residues. CDR3 sequence reads: CASSLEFRNSPLHF. The CDR3, as DNA: TGTGCCAGCAGCTTAGAGTTCAGAAATTCACCCCTCCACTTT. The complete variable domain, with remaining parts taken from reference TRBV7-9 and TRBJ1-6, reads DTGVSQNPRHKITKRGQNVTFRCDPISEHNRLYWYRQTLGQGPEFLTYFQNEAQLEKSRLLSDRFSAERPKGSFSTLEIQRTEQGDSAMYLCASSLEFRNSPLHFGNGTRLTVT.

In nucleotides, the CDR3 is TGTGCCAGCAGCACGGGGGTCGGAAACACCATATATTTT. This encodes CASSTGVGNTIYF. The V and J genes are TRBV7-9 and TRBJ1-3, with a weak D call TRBD1 (5 bases). Germline V gene lookup returns CDR1 SEHNR and CDR2 FQNEAQ (reference sequence). The CDR3 sequence is 13 residues long. Deletions cut 5 bases from V and 4 bases from J, with 9 bases between. Filled out from reference TRBV7-9 and TRBJ1-3, the complete variable domain reads DTGVSQNPRHKITKRGQNVTFRCDPISEHNRLYWYRQTLGQGPEFLTYFQNEAQLEKSRLLSDRFSAERPKGSFSTLEIQRTEQGDSAMYLCASSTGVGNTIYFGEGSWLTVV.

The chain carries TRBV10-3 and TRBJ2-7; 11 bases agree with TRBD1. Losses at the gene ends were 6 bases for V and 3 bases for J; bases not matched to a gene: 4. CDR1 and CDR2 (germline): ENHRY, SYGVKD. This CDR3 contains 14 residues. In DNA form, the CDR3 reads TGTGCCATCAGGACGGGACAGGGGGACTACGAGCAGTACTTC. Translated: CAIRTGQGDYEQYF.

The V and J genes are TRBV7-9 and TRBJ1-3, with D tentatively TRBD1 (6 bases). Deletions cut 4 bases from V and 2 bases from J, with 12 bases between. This CDR3 is 15 amino acids long. Germline V gene data show CDR1 as SEHNR and CDR2 as FQNEAQ (reference sequence). This CDR3 is CASSSYGGPGNTIYF. CDR3 bases: TGTGCCAGCAGCTCTTATGGGGGGCCTGGAAACACCATATATTTT.

This chain uses TRBV7-9 with TRBJ2-1; D remains ambiguous. The V end lost 1 base, the J end lost 8 bases, and 15 bases lay between the germline ends. Looked up from germline, CDR1 is SEHNR and CDR2 is FQNEAQ (reference sequence). The CDR3 length is 15 residues. The CDR3 sequence is CASSLGGQIMDEQFF. CDR3 in DNA: TGTGCCAGCAGCTTAGGTGGGCAGATAATGGATGAGCAGTTCTTC.

The chain carries TRBV3-1 and TRBJ2-5, with D perhaps matching TRBD1 (5 bases). In germline, CDR1 is LGHDT, CDR2 YNNKEL (reference sequence). The CDR3 runs 14 residues. Trimming removed 1 base from V and 3 bases from J, with 9 bases in between. The CDR3 sequence is CASSQGVGEETQYF. DNA of the CDR3: TGTGCCAGCAGCCAAGGCGTAGGGGAAGAGACCCAGTACTTC.

The genes are TRBV2 and TRBJ1-2; a possible D gene is TRBD1 (6 bases). From germline, CDR1 is SNHLY and CDR2 FYNNEI. V was trimmed by 6 bases and J by 5 bases, leaving 13 bases between them. This CDR3 has 13 residues. The CDR3, as DNA: TGTGCCAGCAGCCCCGGACAGTATTATGGCTACACCTTC. Translating gives CASSPGQYYGYTF.

This clonotype was detected ten times or more. This chain connects TRBV29-1 to TRBJ2-3, with a weak D call TRBD1 (5 bases). This CDR3 is 13 amino acids long. V lost 6 bases and J lost 1, with 11 bases in between. Germline-derived CDR1 and CDR2 are SQVTM and ANQGSEA. The CDR3 nucleotides read TGCAGCGTAACCCAGGGCGGCACAGATACGCAGTATTTT. Translation gives CSVTQGGTDTQYF.

This clonotype has more than one count but fewer than ten. In nucleotides, the CDR3 is TGTGCCAGCAGCCGTTCGCAGATTAATGAAAAACTGTTTTTT. Protein sequence: CASSRSQINEKLFF. This chain links TRBV6-5 with TRBJ1-4, with no clear D. V lost 6 bases to trimming and J lost 4 bases, with 12 bases between them. The CDR3 has 14 residues. From germline, CDR1 is MNHEY and CDR2 SVGAGI.

This chain connects TRBV18 to TRBJ2-5; the D gene could be TRBD1 or TRBD2 (5 bases each). There are 14 residues in the CDR3. Looked up from germline, CDR1 is KGHSH and CDR2 is LQKENI. Trimming left V 3 bases short and J 1 base short, with 9 bases between. CDR3 amino acids: CASSPDGTQETQYF. CDR3 bases: TGTGCCAGCTCACCGGACGGGACCCAAGAGACCCAGTACTTC.

As to this clonotype: A read error may produce the germline difference seen at one junction end. The chain is built from TRBV29-1 and TRBJ2-5; D unresolved. CDR1 SQVTM and CDR2 ANQGSEA come from the germline V gene. The CDR3 is 13 residues long. CDR3: CSVVSDFQETQYF. The CDR3 DNA reads as TGCAGTGTTGTTTCAGACTTCCAAGAGACCCAGTACTTC. The full variable domain, its missing parts supplied by reference TRBV29-1 and TRBJ2-5, is SAVISQKPSRDICQRGTSLTIQCQVDSQVTMMFWYRQQPGQSLTLIATANQGSEATYESGFVIDKFPISRPNLTFSTLTVSNMSPEDSSIYLCSVVSDFQETQYFGPGTRLLVL.

In this sample, this clonotype turned up many times. The rearrangement joins TRBV7-2 to TRBJ2-5, with D uncertain. The J call could be wrong; TRBJ2-1 is a better fit for the DNA end. The CDR3 runs to 16 residues. Looked up from germline, CDR1 is SGHTA and CDR2 is FQGNSA. The CDR3 region has the DNA TGTGCCAGCAGCTTAATGGCTATCCCCGGTGGGAATGAGCAGTTCTTC. This sequence encodes CASSLMAIPGGNEQFF.

This clonotype occurred a few times. The chain combines TRBV27 with TRBJ2-7; the match to TRBD1 covers 8 bases. The V segment lost 6 bases and the J segment 0 bases; nucleotides outside the gene matches: 4. CDR1 MNHEY and CDR2 SMNVEV come from the germline V gene (reference sequence). The CDR3 runs to 14 residues. The CDR3 region is CASRGTGFSYEQYF. The CDR3 DNA reads as TGTGCCAGCAGGGGGACAGGCTTCTCCTACGAGCAGTACTTC.

This clonotype has only a few counts. The chain is built from TRBV9 and TRBJ2-1, with 7 bases lining up with TRBD2. Per the germline V gene, CDR1 is SGDLS and CDR2 is YYNGEE. This CDR3 has 15 amino acids. J gave up 0 bases and V 4 bases, and 4 bases lay outside the gene matches. The DNA for the CDR3 is TGTGCCAGCAGCACGGGCGGGGGCTCCTACAATGAGCAGTTCTTC. Protein: CASSTGGGSYNEQFF.

The CDR3 here is CASSTPGYEQYF. The DNA for the CDR3 is TGTGCCAGCAGCACTCCGGGCTACGAGCAGTACTTC. The rearrangement links TRBV5-4 to TRBJ2-7; D unresolved. The CDR3 has 12 residues. Trimming took 4 bases from V and 3 from J, leaving 8 bases between them. Germline V lookup: CDR1 SGHNT, CDR2 YYREEE (reference sequence).